The 3 T cell receptor beta chains below were found in one sample sequenced in a study of blood T cell repertoires in COVID-19. Some clones are missing from TCRdb's copy, which holds only in-frame ones; the method was immunoSEQ multiplex PCR. The sample shows over 250,000 clones, approximately 85% of them seen only once. Input material: PBMCs or T cells enriched from blood (not recorded which). Receptor source: a woman aged 25 to 39 who had recovered from COVID-19.

The chain carries TRBV18 and TRBJ1-5; D unresolved. Trimming took off 3 bases at V and 5 bases at J, with 11 bases between the two ends. In germline, CDR1 is KGHSH, CDR2 LQKENI. The CDR3 length is 14 residues. The CDR3 is CASSPSGLDQPQHF. CDR3 DNA sequence: TGTGCCAGCTCACCTTCAGGTTTGGATCAGCCCCAGCATTTT.

This clone was counted only a few times. V gene TRBV14 combines with J gene TRBJ1-2; 7 bases map to TRBD1. The length of the CDR3 is 15 residues. J lost 4 bases, V lost 5 bases, and 10 bases had no gene match. The germline CDR1 and CDR2 sequences are SGHDN and FVKESK. This chain's CDR3 is CASSARQGRSYGYTF. CDR3 sequence (DNA): TGTGCCAGCAGCGCCCGACAGGGACGGAGCTATGGCTACACCTTC.

The chain carries TRBV7-9 and TRBJ1-2; no firm D call. This CDR3 contains 16 residues. CDR1 and CDR2 from the germline V gene are SEHNR and FQNEAQ (reference sequence). V gave up 1 base and J gave up 5 bases, with 17 bases separating them. CDR3 nucleotide sequence: TGTGCCAGCAGCTTAGTCAGGTCCGAGACAACTTATGGCTACACCTTC. Translating gives CASSLVRSETTYGYTF.